These T cell receptor beta chains were read from a single sample in a study of STAT5B mutations in CD4+ large granular lymphocyte leukemia. Sequenced by immunoSEQ multiplex PCR; TCRdb stores in-frame clones only, minus some. The sample consists of around 26,000 clones, 60% to 80% of them appearing once. The sequencing sample was made of CD4+ T cells from blood buffy coats. The receptors originated from a human donor in good health. The conserved cysteine and the conserved F or W are not part of the CDR3 here. The order of the fields is V gene, CDR3 protein.

v_gene: TRBV28; CDR3aa: ASSGQGKGTYEQY
v_gene: TRBV7-7; CDR3aa: ASSQGAGYEQY
v_gene: TRBV5-1; CDR3aa: ASSLRELGEQY
v_gene: TRBV7-3; CDR3aa: ASSLPNRNTGELF
v_gene: TRBV7-9; CDR3aa: ASSLGLGYNSPLH
v_gene: TRBV10-3; CDR3aa: AISDGTRGTDTQY
v_gene: TRBV5-4; CDR3aa: ASRPGLVTDTQY
v_gene: TRBV6-1; CDR3aa: ASSVPRGPVGYT
v_gene: TRBV6-5; CDR3aa: ASSSRQIEAF
v_gene: TRBV9; CDR3aa: ASSEGPTSELVGELF
v_gene: TRBV5-1; CDR3aa: ASSLGGGSIYGYT
v_gene: TRBV7-7; CDR3aa: ASSRDGQETQY
v_gene: TRBV28; CDR3aa: ASSLFQLRTARLWETQY
v_gene: TRBV7-2; CDR3aa: ASSPDTGNTIY
v_gene: TRBV19; CDR3aa: ASSQDHTQY
v_gene: TRBV6-5; CDR3aa: ASSYEEDTSSK
v_gene: TRBV7-2; CDR3aa: ASSLGRESRYAF
v_gene: TRBV5-1; CDR3aa: ASSYRLGNTEAF
v_gene: TRBV28; CDR3aa: ASSLPGRGFGQY
v_gene: TRBV9; CDR3aa: ASTRTGLNTEAF
v_gene: TRBV7-3; CDR3aa: ASSLLAGGGDEQF
v_gene: TRBV6-1; CDR3aa: ASSEVAGNHEQF
v_gene: TRBV9; CDR3aa: ASSVDGTGRRHTIY
v_gene: TRBV5-1; CDR3aa: ASSSRQGAGYT
v_gene: TRBV4-3; CDR3aa: ASSQDAQVGLRPQH
v_gene: TRBV7-2; CDR3aa: ASSRGQGTPDYEQY
v_gene: TRBV4-2; CDR3aa: ASSQDSGGLYNEQF
v_gene: TRBV2; CDR3aa: ASSVQASSYNEQF
v_gene: TRBV28; CDR3aa: VSSTGGYEQY
v_gene: TRBV27; CDR3aa: ASSLSFGYQPQH
v_gene: TRBV9; CDR3aa: ASSEGIGNQPQH
v_gene: TRBV9; CDR3aa: ASSSAKGAIGNTIY
v_gene: TRBV7-6; CDR3aa: ASSLLGAGNEQF
v_gene: TRBV7-9; CDR3aa: ASSLAGKYEKLF
v_gene: TRBV2; CDR3aa: AEEDLRDTEAF
v_gene: TRBV7-2; CDR3aa: ASSSGLAGYNEQF
v_gene: TRBV6-6; CDR3aa: ASSYRGTDTQY
v_gene: TRBV7-2; CDR3aa: ASSYPSRPKNIQY
v_gene: TRBV5-6; CDR3aa: ASSAIGTGGYGYT
v_gene: TRBV28; CDR3aa: ASSLVAGTYEQY
v_gene: TRBV4-2; CDR3aa: ASSPTAFNQPQH
v_gene: TRBV18; CDR3aa: ASSRGAGTYEQY
v_gene: TRBV6-4; CDR3aa: ASSVERGTTDTQY
v_gene: TRBV5-4; CDR3aa: ASSPASGKQETQY
v_gene: TRBV7-2; CDR3aa: ASSLEGLAGEGYEQY
v_gene: TRBV6-5; CDR3aa: ASSFRGQNQPQH
v_gene: TRBV28; CDR3aa: ASSLGRGGYNEQF
v_gene: TRBV6-1; CDR3aa: ASSQNRGEEQF
v_gene: TRBV28; CDR3aa: ASTLEGWGSEQY
v_gene: TRBV5-1; CDR3aa: ASSAPGQTRTGELF
v_gene: TRBV9; CDR3aa: ASSVDLSMAGELF
v_gene: TRBV9; CDR3aa: ASSPRTGVLNYGYT
v_gene: TRBV11-3; CDR3aa: ASSLLRDTEAF
v_gene: TRBV19; CDR3aa: ASSKNARGNSPLH